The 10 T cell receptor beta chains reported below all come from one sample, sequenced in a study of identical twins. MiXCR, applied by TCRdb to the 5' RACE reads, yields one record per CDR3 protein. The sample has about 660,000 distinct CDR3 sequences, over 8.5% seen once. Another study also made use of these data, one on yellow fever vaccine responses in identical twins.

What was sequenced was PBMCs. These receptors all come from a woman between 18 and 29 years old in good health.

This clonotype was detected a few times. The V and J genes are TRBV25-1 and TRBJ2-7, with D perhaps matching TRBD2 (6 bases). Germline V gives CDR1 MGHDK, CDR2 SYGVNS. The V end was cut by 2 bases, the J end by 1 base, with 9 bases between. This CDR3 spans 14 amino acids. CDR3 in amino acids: CASSEIGLSYEQYF. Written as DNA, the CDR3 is TGTGCCAGCAGTGAAATAGGACTATCCTACGAGCAGTACTTC.

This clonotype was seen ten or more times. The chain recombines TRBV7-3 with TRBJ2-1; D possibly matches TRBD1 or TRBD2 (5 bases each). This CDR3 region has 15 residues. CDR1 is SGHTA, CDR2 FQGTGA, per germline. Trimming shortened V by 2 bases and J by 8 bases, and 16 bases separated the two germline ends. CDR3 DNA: TGTGCCAGCAGCTTATCAGCCAGGGACGTCCATGAGCAGTTCTTC. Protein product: CASSLSARDVHEQFF.

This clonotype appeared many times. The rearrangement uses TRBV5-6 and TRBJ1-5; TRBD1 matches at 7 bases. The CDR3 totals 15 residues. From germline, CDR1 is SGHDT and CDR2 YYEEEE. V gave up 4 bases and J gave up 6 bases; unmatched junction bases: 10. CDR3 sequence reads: CASSLYYRGSQPQHF. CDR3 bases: TGTGCCAGCAGCCTGTATTACAGGGGCAGTCAGCCCCAGCATTTT.

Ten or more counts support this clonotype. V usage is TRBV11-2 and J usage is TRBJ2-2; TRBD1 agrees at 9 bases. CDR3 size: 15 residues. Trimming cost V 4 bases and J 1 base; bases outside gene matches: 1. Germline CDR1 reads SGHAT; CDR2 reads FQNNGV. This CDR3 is CASSSDRGNTGELFF. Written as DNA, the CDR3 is TGTGCCAGCAGCTCGGACAGGGGGAACACCGGGGAGCTGTTTTTT. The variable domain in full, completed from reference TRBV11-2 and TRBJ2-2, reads EAGVAQSPRYKIIEKRQSVAFWCNPISGHATLYWYQQILGQGPKLLIQFQNNGVVDDSQLPKDRFSAERLKGVDSTLKIQPAKLEDSAVYLCASSSDRGNTGELFFGEGSRLTVL.

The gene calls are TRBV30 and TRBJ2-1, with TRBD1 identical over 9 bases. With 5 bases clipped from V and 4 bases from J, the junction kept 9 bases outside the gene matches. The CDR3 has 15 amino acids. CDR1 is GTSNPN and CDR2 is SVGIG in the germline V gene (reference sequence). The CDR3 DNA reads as TGTGCCTGGGTACCTCCGGGACAGGGATACAATGAGCAGTTCTTC. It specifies CAWVPPGQGYNEQFF.

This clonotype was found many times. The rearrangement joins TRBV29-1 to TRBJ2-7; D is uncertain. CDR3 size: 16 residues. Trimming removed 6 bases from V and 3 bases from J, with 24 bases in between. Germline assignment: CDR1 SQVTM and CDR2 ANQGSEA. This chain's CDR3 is CSVASGQDLRVYEQYF. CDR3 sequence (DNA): TGCAGCGTCGCCTCGGGTCAGGACCTTAGAGTCTACGAGCAGTACTTC.

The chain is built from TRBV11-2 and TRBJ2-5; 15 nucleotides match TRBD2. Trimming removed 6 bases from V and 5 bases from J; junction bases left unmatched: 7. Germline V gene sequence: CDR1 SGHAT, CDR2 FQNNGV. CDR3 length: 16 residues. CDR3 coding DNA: TGTGCCAGCAGACCAGGACTAGCGGGGGGGCTTGAGACCCAGTACTTC. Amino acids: CASRPGLAGGLETQYF.

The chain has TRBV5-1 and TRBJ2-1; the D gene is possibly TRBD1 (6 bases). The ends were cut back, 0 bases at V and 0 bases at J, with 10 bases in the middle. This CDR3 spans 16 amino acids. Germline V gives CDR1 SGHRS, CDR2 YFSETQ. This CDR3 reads CASSLDTGHSYNEQFF. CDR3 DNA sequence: TGCGCCAGCAGCTTGGACACAGGGCACTCCTACAATGAGCAGTTCTTC.

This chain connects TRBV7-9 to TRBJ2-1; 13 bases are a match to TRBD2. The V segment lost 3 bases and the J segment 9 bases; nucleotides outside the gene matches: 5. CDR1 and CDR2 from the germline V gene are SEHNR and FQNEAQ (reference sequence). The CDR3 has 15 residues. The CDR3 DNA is TGTGCCAGCAGCTTTACTAGCGGGAGGGCCCTTGAGCAGTTCTTC. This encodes CASSFTSGRALEQFF. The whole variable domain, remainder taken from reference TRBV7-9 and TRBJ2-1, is DTGVSQNPRHKITKRGQNVTFRCDPISEHNRLYWYRQTLGQGPEFLTYFQNEAQLEKSRLLSDRFSAERPKGSFSTLEIQRTEQGDSAMYLCASSFTSGRALEQFFGPGTRLTVL.

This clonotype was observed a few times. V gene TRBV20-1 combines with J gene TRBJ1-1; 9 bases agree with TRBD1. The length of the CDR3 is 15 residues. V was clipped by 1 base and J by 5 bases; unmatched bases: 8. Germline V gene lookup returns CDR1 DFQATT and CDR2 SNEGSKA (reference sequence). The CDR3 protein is CSARVGDRDETEAFF. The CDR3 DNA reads TGCAGTGCTAGAGTGGGGGACAGGGATGAAACTGAAGCTTTCTTT.